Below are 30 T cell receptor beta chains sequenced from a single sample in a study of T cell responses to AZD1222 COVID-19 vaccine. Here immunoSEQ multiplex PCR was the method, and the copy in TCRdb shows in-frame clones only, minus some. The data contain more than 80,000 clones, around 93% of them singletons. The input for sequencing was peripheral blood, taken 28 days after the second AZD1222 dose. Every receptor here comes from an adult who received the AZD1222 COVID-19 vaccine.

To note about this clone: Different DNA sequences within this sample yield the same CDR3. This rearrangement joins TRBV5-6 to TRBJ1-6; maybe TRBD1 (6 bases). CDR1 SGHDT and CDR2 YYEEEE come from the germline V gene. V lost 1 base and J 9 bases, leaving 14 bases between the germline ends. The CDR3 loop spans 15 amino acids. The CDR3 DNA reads TGTGCCAGCAGCTTGTCGGGGGCGCCTACTTCACCCCTCCACTTT. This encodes CASSLSGAPTSPLHF.

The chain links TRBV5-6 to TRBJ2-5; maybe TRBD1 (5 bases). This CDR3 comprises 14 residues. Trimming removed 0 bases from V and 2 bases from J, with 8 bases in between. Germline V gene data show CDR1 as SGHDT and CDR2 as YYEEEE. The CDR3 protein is CASSLGAGQETQYF. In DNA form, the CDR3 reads TGTGCCAGCAGCTTGGGGGCAGGGCAAGAGACCCAGTACTTC.

CDR3 sequence: CASYIVHIGTSGGTDTQYF. The CDR3 DNA is TGTGCCAGCTATATAGTGCATATAGGGACTAGCGGGGGCACAGATACGCAGTATTTT. The chain carries TRBV2 and TRBJ2-3; 13 bases line up with TRBD2. V shed 8 bases and J 1 base; nucleotides not matched to a gene: 15. Germline V CDR1 and CDR2: SNHLY, FYNNEI. CDR3 length equals 19 residues.

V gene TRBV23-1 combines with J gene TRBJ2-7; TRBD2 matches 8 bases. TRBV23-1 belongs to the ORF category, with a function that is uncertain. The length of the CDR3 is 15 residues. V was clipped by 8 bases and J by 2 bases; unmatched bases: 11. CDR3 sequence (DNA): TGCGCCAGCTTCACCCAGCGGGAGAAACCCTACGAGCAGTACTTC. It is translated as CASFTQREKPYEQYF.

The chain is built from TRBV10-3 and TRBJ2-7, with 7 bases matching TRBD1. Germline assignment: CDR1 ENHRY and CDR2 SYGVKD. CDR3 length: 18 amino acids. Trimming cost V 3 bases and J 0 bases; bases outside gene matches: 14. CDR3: CAISDRVTTGLSSYEQYF. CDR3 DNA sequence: TGTGCCATCAGTGACCGCGTCACGACAGGGTTGAGCTCCTACGAGCAGTACTTC.

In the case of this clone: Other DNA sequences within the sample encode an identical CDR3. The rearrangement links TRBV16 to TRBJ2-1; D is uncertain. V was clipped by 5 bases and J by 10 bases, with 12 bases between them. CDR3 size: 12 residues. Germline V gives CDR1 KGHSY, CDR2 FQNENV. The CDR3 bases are TGTGCCAGCAGCTCTCCCCCGAGGGAGCAGTTCTTC. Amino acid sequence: CASSSPPREQFF.

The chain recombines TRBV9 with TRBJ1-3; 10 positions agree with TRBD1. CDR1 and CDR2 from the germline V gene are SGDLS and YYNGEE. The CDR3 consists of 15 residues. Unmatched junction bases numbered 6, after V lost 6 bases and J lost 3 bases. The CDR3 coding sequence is TGTGCCAGCAACTCGGGACAGGGGATTGGAAACACCATATATTTT. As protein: CASNSGQGIGNTIYF.

CDR3 in DNA: TGTGCCAGCAGAGCGTGGACAGGTGGCACAGATACGCAGTATTTT. Protein product: CASRAWTGGTDTQYF. This chain joins TRBV7-9 and TRBJ2-3; 7 bases fit TRBD1. The germline V gene encodes CDR1 SEHNR and CDR2 FQNEAQ (reference sequence). CDR3 size: 15 residues. Trimming took 6 bases from V and 1 from J; bases not matched to a gene: 7.

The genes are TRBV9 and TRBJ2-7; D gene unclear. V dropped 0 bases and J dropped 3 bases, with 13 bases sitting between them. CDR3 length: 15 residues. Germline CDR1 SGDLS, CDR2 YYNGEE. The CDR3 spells CASSVAGDVFYEQYF. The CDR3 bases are TGTGCCAGCAGCGTAGCGGGTGACGTCTTCTACGAGCAGTACTTC.

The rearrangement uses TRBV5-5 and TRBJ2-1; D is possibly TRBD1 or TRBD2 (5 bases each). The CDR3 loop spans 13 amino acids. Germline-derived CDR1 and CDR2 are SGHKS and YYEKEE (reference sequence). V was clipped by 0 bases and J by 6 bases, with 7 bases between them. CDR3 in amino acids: CASSLGGVNEQFF. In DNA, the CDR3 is TGTGCCAGCAGCTTGGGAGGGGTCAATGAGCAGTTCTTC.

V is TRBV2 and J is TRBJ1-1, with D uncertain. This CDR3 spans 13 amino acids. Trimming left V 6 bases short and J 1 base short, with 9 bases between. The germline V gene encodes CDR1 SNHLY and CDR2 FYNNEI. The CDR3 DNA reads TGTGCCAGCAGCGCCGACTCGAACACTGAAGCTTTCTTT. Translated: CASSADSNTEAFF.

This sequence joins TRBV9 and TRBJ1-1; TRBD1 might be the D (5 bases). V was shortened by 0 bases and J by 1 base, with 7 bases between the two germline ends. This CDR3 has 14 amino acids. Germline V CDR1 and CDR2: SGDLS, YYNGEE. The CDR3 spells CASSVERGNTEAFF. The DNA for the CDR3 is TGTGCCAGCAGCGTAGAAAGGGGGAACACTGAAGCTTTCTTT.

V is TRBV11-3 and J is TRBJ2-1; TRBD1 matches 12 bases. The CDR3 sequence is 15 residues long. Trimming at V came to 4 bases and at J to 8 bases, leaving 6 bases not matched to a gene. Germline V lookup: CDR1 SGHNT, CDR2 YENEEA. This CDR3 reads CASSSGDRGRDEQFF. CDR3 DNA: TGTGCCAGCAGCTCCGGGGACAGGGGGCGGGATGAGCAGTTCTTC.

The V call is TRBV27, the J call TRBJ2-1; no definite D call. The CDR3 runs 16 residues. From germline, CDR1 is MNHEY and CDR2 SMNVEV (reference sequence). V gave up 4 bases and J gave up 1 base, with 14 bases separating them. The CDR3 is CASSSLTPVSYNEQFF. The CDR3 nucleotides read TGTGCCAGCAGTTCCCTGACTCCTGTTTCCTACAATGAGCAGTTCTTC.

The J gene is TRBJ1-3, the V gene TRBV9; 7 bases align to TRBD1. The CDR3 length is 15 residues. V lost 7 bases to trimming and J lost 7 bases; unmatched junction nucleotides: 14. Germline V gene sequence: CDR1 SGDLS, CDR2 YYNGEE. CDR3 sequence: CASSPKGGKDNTIYF. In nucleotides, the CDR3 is TGTGCCAGCTCCCCAAAAGGGGGCAAGGACAACACCATATATTTT.

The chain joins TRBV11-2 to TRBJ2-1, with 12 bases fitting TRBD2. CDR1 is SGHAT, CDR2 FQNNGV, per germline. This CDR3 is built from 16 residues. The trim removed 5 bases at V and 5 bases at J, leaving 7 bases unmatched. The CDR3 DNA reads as TGTGCCAGCAGCGTCGAACTAGCGGGAGGTGACAATGAGCAGTTCTTC. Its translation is CASSVELAGGDNEQFF.

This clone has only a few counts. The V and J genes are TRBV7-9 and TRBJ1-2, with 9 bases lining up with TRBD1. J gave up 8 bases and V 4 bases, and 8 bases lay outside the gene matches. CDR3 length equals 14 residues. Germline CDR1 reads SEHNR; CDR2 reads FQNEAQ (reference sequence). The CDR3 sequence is CASSSTGGAGGYTF. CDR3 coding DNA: TGTGCCAGCAGCTCAACAGGGGGCGCGGGCGGCTACACCTTC.

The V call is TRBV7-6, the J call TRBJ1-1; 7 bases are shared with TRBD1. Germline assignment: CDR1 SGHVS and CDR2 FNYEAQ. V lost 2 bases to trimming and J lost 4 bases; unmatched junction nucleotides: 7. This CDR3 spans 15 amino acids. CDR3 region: CASSLTQGRPTEAFF. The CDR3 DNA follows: TGTGCCAGCAGCTTAACACAGGGGAGGCCCACTGAAGCTTTCTTT.

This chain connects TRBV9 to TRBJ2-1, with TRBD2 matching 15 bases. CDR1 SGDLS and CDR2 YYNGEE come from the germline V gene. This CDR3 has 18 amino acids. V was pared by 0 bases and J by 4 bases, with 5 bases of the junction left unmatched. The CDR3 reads CASSVGWTSGRDYNEQFF. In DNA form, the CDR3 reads TGTGCCAGCAGCGTAGGATGGACTAGCGGGAGGGATTACAATGAGCAGTTCTTC.

The CDR3 DNA sequence: TGTGCCAGCAGTTACTCAGATCTGGTTGGCGGGAGTCCCTACGAGCAGTACTTC. As protein: CASSYSDLVGGSPYEQYF. V gene TRBV6-2 or TRBV6-3 combines with J gene TRBJ2-7, with 7 bases identical to TRBD2. The V gene end was trimmed by 0 bases and the J gene end by 2 bases; junction bases not matched to a gene: 13. CDR1 MNHEY and CDR2 SVGEGT come from the germline V gene. The CDR3 covers 18 residues.

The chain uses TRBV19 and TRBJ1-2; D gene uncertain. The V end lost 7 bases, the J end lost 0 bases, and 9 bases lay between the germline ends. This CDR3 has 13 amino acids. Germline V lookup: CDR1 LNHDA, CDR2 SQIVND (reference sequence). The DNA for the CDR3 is TGTGCCAGTAAAACGGGCACTAACTATGGCTACACCTTC. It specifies CASKTGTNYGYTF.

CDR3 residues: CSVQGRYGEKLFF. In nucleotides, the CDR3 is TGCAGCGTACAGGGGCGGTACGGTGAAAAACTGTTTTTT. The V call is TRBV29-1, the J call TRBJ1-4; 7 nucleotides match TRBD1. The germline V gene has CDR1 SQVTM and CDR2 ANQGSEA. The CDR3 totals 13 residues. J lost 7 bases, V lost 6 bases, and 8 bases had no gene match.

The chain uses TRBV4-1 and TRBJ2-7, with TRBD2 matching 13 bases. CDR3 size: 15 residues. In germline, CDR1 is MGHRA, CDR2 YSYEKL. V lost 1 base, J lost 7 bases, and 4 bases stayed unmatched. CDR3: CASSQGLAGGFEQYF. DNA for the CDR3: TGCGCCAGCAGCCAAGGACTAGCGGGAGGATTTGAGCAGTACTTC.

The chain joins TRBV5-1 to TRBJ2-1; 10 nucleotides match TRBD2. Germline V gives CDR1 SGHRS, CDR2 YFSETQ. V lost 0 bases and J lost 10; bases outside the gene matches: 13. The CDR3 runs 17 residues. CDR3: CASSLEPSGSGSVEQFF. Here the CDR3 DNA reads TGCGCCAGCAGCTTGGAACCTAGCGGGAGTGGGAGTGTGGAGCAGTTCTTC.

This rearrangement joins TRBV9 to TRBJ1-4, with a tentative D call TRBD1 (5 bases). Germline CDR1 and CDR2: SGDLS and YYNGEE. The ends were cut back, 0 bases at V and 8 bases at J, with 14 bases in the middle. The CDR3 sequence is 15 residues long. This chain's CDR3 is CASSVDGRAEEKLFF. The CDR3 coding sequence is TGTGCCAGCAGCGTAGATGGCAGGGCCGAAGAAAAACTGTTTTTT.

The CDR3 DNA follows: TGTGCCAGCCGGACAGGGGGGAACTATGGCTACACCTTC. Protein product: CASRTGGNYGYTF. The rearrangement links TRBV27 to TRBJ1-2, with 10 positions matching TRBD1. The junction had 2 bases not matched to a gene; V was cut back by 8 bases and J by 2 bases. The CDR3 totals 13 residues. Looked up from germline, CDR1 is MNHEY and CDR2 is SMNVEV (reference sequence).

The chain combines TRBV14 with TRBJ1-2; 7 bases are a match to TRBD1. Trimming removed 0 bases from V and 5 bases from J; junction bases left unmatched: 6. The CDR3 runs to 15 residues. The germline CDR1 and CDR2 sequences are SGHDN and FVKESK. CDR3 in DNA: TGTGCCAGCAGCCAAGATCTGGACAGGATTTATGGCTACACCTTC. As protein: CASSQDLDRIYGYTF.

CDR3 sequence: CASSFQTFTGEQFF. CDR3 in DNA: TGTGCCAGCAGCTTCCAAACCTTTACTGGGGAGCAGTTCTTC. The V call is TRBV7-2, the J call TRBJ2-1; D gene ambiguous. Germline V gives CDR1 SGHTA, CDR2 FQGNSA. The CDR3 is 14 residues long. Trimming removed 3 bases from V and 10 bases from J, with 16 bases in between.

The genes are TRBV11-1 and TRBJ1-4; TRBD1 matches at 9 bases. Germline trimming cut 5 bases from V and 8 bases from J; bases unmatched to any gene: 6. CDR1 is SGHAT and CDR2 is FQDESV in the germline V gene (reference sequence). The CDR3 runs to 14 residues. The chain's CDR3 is CASSTPGTGEKLFF. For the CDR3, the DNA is TGTGCCAGCAGCACCCCCGGGACAGGGGAAAAACTGTTTTTT.

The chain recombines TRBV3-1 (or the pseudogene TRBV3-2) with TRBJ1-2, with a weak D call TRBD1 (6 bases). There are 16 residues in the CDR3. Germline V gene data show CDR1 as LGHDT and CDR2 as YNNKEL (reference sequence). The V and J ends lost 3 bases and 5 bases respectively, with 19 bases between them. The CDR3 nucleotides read TGTGCCAGCAGCCACCTAAAAGGGGGAGGACATTATGGCTACACCTTC. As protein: CASSHLKGGGHYGYTF.